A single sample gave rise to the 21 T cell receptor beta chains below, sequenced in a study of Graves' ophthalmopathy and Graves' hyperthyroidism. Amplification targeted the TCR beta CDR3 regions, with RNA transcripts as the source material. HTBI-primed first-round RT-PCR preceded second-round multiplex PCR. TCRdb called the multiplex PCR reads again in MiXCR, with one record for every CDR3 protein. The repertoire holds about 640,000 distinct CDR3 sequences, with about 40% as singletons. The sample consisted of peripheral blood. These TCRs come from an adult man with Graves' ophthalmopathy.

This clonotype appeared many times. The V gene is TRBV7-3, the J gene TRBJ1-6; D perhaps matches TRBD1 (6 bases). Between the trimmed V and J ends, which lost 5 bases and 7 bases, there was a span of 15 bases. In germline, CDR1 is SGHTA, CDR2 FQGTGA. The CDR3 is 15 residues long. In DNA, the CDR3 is TGTGCCAGCAGCCTTTCCGGGACACAAAATTCACCCCTCCACTTT. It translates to CASSLSGTQNSPLHF.

DNA of the CDR3: TGTGCCAGCTCGTCCGGACCGCCTTGGGAGAATTCACCCCTCCACTTT. Translated, it gives CASSSGPPWENSPLHF. This rearrangement joins TRBV18 to TRBJ1-6; D gene ambiguous. Between the trimmed V and J ends, which lost 6 bases and 7 bases, there was a span of 19 bases. CDR1 and CDR2 (germline): KGHSH, LQKENI. The CDR3 consists of 16 residues.

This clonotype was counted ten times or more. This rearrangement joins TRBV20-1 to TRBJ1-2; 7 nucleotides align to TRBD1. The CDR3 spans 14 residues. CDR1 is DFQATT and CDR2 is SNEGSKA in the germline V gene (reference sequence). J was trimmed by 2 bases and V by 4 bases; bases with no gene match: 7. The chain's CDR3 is CSATPPGQNYGYTF. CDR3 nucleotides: TGCAGTGCTACCCCACCGGGACAGAACTATGGCTACACCTTC.

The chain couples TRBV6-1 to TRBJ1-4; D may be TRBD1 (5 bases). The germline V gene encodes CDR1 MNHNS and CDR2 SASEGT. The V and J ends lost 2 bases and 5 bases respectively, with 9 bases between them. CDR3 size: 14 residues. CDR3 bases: TGTGCCAGCAGTGAAAGGGGCACCAATGAAAAACTGTTTTTT. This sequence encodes CASSERGTNEKLFF.

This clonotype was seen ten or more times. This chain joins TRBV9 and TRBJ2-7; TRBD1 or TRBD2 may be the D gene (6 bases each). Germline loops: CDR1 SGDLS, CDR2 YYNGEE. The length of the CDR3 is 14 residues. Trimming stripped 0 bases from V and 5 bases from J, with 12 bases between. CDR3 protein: CASSVGGAGNEQYF. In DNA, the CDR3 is TGTGCCAGCAGCGTAGGGGGGGCCGGGAACGAGCAGTACTTC.

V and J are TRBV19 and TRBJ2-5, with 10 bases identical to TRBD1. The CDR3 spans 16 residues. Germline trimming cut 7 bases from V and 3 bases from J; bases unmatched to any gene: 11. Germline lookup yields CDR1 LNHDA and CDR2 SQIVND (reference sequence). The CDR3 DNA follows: TGTGCCAGTACGCCCCGAGGCGGACAGGGGGAAGAGACCCAGTACTTC. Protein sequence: CASTPRGGQGEETQYF.

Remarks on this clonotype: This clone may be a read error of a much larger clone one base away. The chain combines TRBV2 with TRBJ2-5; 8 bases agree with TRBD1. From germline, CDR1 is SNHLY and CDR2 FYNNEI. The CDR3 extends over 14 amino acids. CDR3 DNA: TGTGCCAGCAGTGGCGACAGGGGAGGTGAGACCCAGTGCTTC. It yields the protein CASSGDRGGETQCF.

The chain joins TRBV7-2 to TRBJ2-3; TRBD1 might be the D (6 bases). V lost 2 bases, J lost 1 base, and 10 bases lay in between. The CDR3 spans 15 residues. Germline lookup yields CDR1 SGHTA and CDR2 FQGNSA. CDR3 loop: CASSLSRTGTDTQYF. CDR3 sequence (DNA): TGTGCCAGCAGCTTAAGTAGGACAGGCACAGATACGCAGTATTTT.

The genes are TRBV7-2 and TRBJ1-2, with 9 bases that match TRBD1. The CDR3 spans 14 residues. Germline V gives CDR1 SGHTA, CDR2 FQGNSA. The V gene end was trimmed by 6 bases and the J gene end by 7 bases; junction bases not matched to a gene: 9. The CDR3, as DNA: TGTGCCAGCAGACCGGGACAGGGCCTGGGTGGCTACACCTTC. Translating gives CASRPGQGLGGYTF.

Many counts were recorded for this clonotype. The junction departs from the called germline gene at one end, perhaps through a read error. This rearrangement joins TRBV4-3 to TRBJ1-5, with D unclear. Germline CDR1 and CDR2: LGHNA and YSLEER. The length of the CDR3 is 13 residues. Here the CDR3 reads CASSQGEGQPQHF. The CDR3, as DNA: TGTGCCAGCAGCCAAGGCGAAGGTCAGCCCCAGCATTTT.

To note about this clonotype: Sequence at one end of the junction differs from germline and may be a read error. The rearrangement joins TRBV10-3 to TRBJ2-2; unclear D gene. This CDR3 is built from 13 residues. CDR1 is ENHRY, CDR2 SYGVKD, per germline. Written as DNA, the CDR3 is TGTGCCAGCAGTATCCGGAACACCGGGGAGCTGTTTTTT. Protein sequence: CASSIRNTGELFF.

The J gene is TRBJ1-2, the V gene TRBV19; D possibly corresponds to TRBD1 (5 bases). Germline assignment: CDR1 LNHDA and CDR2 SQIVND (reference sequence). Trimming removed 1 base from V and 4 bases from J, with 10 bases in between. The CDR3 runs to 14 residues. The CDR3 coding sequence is TGTGCCAGTAGTATAGGGGACCGACCCTATGGCTACACCTTC. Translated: CASSIGDRPYGYTF.

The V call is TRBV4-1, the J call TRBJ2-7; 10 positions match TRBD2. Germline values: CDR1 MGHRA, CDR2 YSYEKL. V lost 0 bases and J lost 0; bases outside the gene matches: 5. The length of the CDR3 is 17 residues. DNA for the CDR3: TGCGCCAGCAGCCAAGAACTTAGCGGGAGGCCCTCCTACGAGCAGTACTTC. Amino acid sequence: CASSQELSGRPSYEQYF.

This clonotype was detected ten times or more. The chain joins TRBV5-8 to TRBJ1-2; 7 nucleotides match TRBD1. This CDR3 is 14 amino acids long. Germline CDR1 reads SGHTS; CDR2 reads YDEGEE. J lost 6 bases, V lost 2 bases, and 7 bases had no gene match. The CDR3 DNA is TGTGCCAGCAGCTTCCCCGGGACAGCGAATGGCTACACCTTC. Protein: CASSFPGTANGYTF.

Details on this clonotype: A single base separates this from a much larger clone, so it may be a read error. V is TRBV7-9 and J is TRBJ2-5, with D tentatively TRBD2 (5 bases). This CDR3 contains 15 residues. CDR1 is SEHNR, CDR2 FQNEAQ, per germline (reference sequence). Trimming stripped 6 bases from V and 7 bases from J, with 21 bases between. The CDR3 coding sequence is TGTGCCAGCAGTTACTCGACGGGGATATTGGGGACCCAGTACTTC. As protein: CASSYSTGILGTQYF.

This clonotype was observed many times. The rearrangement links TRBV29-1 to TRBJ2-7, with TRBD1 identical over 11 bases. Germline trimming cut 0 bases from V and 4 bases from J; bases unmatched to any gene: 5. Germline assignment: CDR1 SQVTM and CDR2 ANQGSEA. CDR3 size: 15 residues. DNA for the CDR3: TGCAGCGTTGAAGATGGACAGGGGGCGGGTTACGAGCAGTACTTC. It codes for CSVEDGQGAGYEQYF.

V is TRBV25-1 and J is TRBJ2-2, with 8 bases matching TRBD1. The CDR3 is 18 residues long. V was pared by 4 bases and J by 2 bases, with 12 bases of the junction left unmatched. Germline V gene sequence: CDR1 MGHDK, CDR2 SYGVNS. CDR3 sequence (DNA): TGTGCCAGCAGTGGTTCCTATACGGGGACAGGTAACACCGGGGAGCTGTTTTTT. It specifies CASSGSYTGTGNTGELFF.

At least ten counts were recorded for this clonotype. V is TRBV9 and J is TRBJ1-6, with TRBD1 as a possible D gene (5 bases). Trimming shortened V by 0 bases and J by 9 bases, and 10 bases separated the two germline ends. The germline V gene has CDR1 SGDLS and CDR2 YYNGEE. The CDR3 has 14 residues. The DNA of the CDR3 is TGTGCCAGCAGCGTAGGGCAGGGAACTTCACCCCTCCACTTT. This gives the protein CASSVGQGTSPLHF.

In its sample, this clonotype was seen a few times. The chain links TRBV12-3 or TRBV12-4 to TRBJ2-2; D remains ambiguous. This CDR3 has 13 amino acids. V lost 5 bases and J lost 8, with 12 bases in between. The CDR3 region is CASSERNWGELFF. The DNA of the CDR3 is TGTGCCAGCAGTGAGAGAAACTGGGGGGAGCTGTTTTTT.

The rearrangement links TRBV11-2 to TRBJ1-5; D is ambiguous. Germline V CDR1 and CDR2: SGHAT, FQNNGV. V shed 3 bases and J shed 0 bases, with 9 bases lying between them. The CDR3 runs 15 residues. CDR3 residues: CASSFAGNSNQPQHF. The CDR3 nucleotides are TGTGCCAGCAGCTTTGCAGGAAATAGCAATCAGCCCCAGCATTTT. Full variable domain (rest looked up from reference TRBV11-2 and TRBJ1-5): EAGVAQSPRYKIIEKRQSVAFWCNPISGHATLYWYQQILGQGPKLLIQFQNNGVVDDSQLPKDRFSAERLKGVDSTLKIQPAKLEDSAVYLCASSFAGNSNQPQHFGDGTRLSIL.

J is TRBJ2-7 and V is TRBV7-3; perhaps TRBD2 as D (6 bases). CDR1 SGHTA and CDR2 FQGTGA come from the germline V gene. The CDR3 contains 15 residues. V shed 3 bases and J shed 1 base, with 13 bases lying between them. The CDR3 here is CASSFGGGSSYEQYF. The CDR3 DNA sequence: TGTGCCAGCAGCTTTGGGGGAGGCAGTTCCTACGAGCAGTACTTC.